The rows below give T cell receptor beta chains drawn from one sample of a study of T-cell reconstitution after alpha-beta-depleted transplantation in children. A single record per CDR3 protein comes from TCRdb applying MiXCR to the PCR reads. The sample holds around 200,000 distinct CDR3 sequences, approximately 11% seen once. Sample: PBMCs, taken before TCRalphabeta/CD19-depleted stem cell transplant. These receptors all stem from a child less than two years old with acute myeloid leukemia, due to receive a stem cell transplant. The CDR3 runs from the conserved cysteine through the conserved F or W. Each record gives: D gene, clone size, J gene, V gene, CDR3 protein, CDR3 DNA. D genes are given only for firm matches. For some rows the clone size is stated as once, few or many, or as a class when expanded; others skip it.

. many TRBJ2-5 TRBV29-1 CSVDRQTQETQYF TGCAGCGTTGATCGCCAGACCCAAGAGACCCAGTACTTC
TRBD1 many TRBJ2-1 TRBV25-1 CASSEGQGYNEQFF TGTGCCAGCAGTGAGGGACAGGGGTACAATGAGCAGTTCTTC
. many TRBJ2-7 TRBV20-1 CSARDPGYEQYF TGCAGTGCTAGAGATCCAGGGTACGAGCAGTACTTC
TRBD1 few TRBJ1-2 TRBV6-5 CASRRTGDGYTF TGTGCCAGCAGGCGGACAGGCGATGGCTACACCTTC
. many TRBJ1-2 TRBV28 CASSPPVQTVGGYTF TGTGCCAGCAGTCCCCCGGTACAGACGGTTGGAGGCTACACCTTC
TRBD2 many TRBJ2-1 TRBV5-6 CASIMRTSNNEQFF TGTGCCAGCATCATGCGGACTAGCAATAATGAGCAGTTCTTC
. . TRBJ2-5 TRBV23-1 CASRPPGQPSKDHQETQYF TGCGCCAGCAGACCGCCGGGACAACCATCAAAAGACCACCAAGAGACCCAGTACTTC
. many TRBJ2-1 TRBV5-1 CASSPYPLDSREDNEQFF TGCGCCAGCAGCCCCTATCCTCTCGACAGCCGTGAGGACAATGAGCAGTTCTTC
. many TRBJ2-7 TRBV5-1 CASSLGDFEQYF TGCGCCAGCAGCTTGGGAGATTTCGAGCAGTACTTC
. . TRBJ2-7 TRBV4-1 CASSQDPGPLEQCF TGCGCCAGCAGCCAAGATCCCGGACCTCTGGAGCAGTGCTTC
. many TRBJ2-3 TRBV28 CASNLSTDTQYF TGTGCCAGCAACCTTAGCACAGATACGCAGTATTTT
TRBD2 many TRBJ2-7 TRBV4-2 CASSPTLAVSDEQYF TGTGCCAGCAGCCCTACACTAGCGGTGTCGGACGAGCAGTACTTC
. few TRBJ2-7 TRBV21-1 CASSPLDREGCEQYF TGTGCCAGCAGCCCCCTGGACAGGGAGGGTTGCGAGCAGTACTTC
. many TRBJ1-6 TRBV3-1 CASSQLRGGNSPLHF TGTGCCAGCAGCCAGTTAAGAGGGGGTAATTCACCCCTCCACTTT
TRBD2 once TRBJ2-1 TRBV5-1 CASHPGTSGVAEQFF TGCGCCAGCCACCCCGGGACTAGCGGGGTGGCGGAGCAGTTCTTC
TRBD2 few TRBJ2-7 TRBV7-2 CASSLALSGGDLTYEQYF TGTGCCAGCAGCTTAGCGCTGTCGGGGGGGGATTTGACCTACGAGCAGTACTTC
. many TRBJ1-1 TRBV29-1 CSVELENTEAFF TGCAGCGTTGAGCTGGAGAACACTGAAGCTTTCTTT
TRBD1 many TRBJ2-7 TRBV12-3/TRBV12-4 CASSLQGDSYEQYF TGTGCCAGCAGTTTGCAGGGGGACTCCTACGAGCAGTACTTC
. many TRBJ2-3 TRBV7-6 CASSLLSSGRTDTQYF TGTGCCAGCAGCTTATTATCGAGCGGCCGCACAGATACGCAGTATTTT
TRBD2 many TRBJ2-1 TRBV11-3 CASSTILAGSYNEQFF TGTGCCAGCAGCACCATACTAGCGGGCTCCTACAATGAGCAGTTCTTC
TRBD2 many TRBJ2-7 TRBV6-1 CASKDGGRDYEQYF TGTGCCAGCAAGGACGGCGGGAGGGATTACGAGCAGTACTTC
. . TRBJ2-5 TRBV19 CASTVTGLAEETQYF TGTGCCAGTACCGTCACTGGCCTAGCAGAAGAGACCCAGTACTTC
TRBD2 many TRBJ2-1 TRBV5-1 CATRGDVAGANEQFF TGCGCCACCAGGGGGGATGTAGCGGGGGCCAATGAGCAGTTCTTC
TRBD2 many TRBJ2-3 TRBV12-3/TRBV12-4 CASGGLAGVGDTQYF TGTGCCAGCGGAGGACTAGCGGGGGTGGGAGATACGCAGTATTTT
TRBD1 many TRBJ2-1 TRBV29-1 CSVERDRGNEQFF TGCAGCGTTGAACGTGACAGGGGCAATGAGCAGTTCTTC
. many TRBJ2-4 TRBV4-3 CASSQEPRGPVIQYF TGCGCCAGCAGCCAAGAGCCCCGAGGGCCGGTCATTCAGTACTTC
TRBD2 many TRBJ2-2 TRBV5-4 CAFRGLAELTGELFF TGTGCCTTCAGGGGACTAGCGGAGCTAACCGGGGAGCTGTTTTTT
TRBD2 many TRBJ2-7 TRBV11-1 CASSLDAGGPFSLPFEQYF TGTGCCAGCAGCTTAGATGCGGGAGGGCCTTTTAGTTTGCCCTTCGAGCAGTACTTC
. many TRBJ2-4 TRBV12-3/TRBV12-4 CASSLDRNIQYF TGTGCCAGCAGTCTTGACAGAAACATTCAGTACTTC
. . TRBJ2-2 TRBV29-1 CSAGSGETGELFF TGCAGCGCCGGTTCAGGGGAAACCGGGGAGCTGTTTTTT
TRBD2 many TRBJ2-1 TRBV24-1 CATSEGSSGSGNEQFF TGTGCCACCAGTGAGGGCTCTAGCGGGAGCGGAAATGAGCAGTTCTTC
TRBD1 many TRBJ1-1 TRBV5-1 CASSSGQGGYTEAFF TGCGCCAGCAGCAGCGGACAGGGAGGATACACTGAAGCTTTCTTT
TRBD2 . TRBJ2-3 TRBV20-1 CSARDGGRRADTQYF TGCAGTGCTAGAGATGGCGGGAGGCGGGCAGATACGCAGTATTTT
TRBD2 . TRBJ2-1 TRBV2 CASSEVGLAANEQFF TGTGCCAGCAGTGAAGTCGGACTAGCGGCCAATGAGCAGTTCTTC
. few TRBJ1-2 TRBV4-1 CASSQVVHLDGYTF TGCGCCAGCAGCCAAGTGGTTCACCTCGATGGCTACACCTTC
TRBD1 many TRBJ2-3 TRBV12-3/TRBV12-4 CASKRDRVSADTQYF TGTGCCAGCAAGCGGGACAGGGTATCCGCGGATACGCAGTATTTT
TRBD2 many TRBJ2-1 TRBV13 CASSLGRWVDWTSGRAPSYNEQFF TGTGCCAGCAGCTTAGGAAGATGGGTCGATTGGACTAGCGGGAGGGCCCCCTCCTACAATGAGCAGTTCTTC
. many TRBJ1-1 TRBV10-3 CAISEAGMMNTEAFF TGTGCCATCAGTGAAGCAGGGATGATGAACACTGAAGCTTTCTTT
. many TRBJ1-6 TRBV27 CASSSWGSGRAGYSPLHF TGTGCCAGCAGTTCCTGGGGGAGTGGACGGGCAGGTTATTCACCCCTCCACTTT
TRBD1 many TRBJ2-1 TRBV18 CASSPPRDRGSYNEQFF TGTGCCAGCTCACCACCGAGGGACAGGGGGTCCTACAATGAGCAGTTCTTC
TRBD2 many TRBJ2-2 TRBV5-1 CASSSVAGGNTGELFF TGCGCCAGCAGCTCCGTAGCGGGGGGGAACACCGGGGAGCTGTTTTTT
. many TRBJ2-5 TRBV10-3 CAITWGREETQYF TGTGCCATCACCTGGGGAAGGGAAGAGACCCAGTACTTC
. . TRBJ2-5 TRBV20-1 CSAQDRPQYF TGCAGTGCTCAGGACCGGCCCCAGTACTTC
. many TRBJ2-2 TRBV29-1 CSVTWGSQTGELFF TGCAGCGTGACGTGGGGCAGTCAGACCGGGGAGCTGTTTTTT
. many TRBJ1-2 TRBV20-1 CSANEGTSDYGYTF TGCAGTGCTAATGAGGGGACAAGCGACTATGGCTACACCTTC
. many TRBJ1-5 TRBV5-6 CASSSSGGAGNQPQHF TGTGCCAGCAGCTCATCGGGGGGAGCGGGCAATCAGCCCCAGCATTTT
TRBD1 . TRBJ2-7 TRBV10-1 CASSESTGTGSYERYF TGCGCCAGCAGTGAATCTACCGGGACAGGGAGCTACGAGCGGTACTTC
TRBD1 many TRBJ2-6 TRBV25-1 CASSEYPGGGPGANVLTF TGTGCCAGCAGTGAGTACCCAGGGGGCGGACCTGGGGCCAACGTCCTGACTTTC